These T cell receptor beta chains were read from a single sample in a study of post-analysis software for immune sequencing data. TCRdb re-called the PCR reads through MiXCR, storing one row per CDR3 protein. The table includes some 450,000 distinct CDR3 sequences, roughly 45% detected once. The sequenced sample consisted of blood. These receptor sequences come from a girl aged 5-17 years with multiple sclerosis. CDR3s include the opening cysteine and the closing phenylalanine or tryptophan.

TRBV4-1 | CASSQDPPRLAGARYQETQYF
TRBV5-4 | CASSLGLDNEQFF
TRBV4-1 | CASSQVGRESNADTQYF
TRBV7-9 | CASSLGGSGADTQYF
TRBV7-3 | CASSLTVGTYNEQFF
TRBV28 | CAGNRQGSYEQYF
TRBV7-6 | CASSLARGGLSTEAFF
TRBV2 | CASSRSGYGYTF
TRBV14 | CASSQDRKALETQYF
TRBV20-1 | CSARDRIYNEQFF
TRBV20-1 | CSARTGTREQFF
TRBV7-3 | CASSFGGMNTEAFF
TRBV4-3 | CASSQDMEEVTYNEQFF
TRBV4-2 | CASSQEQGGSYEQYF
TRBV5-1 | CASSFQARGGNEQFF
TRBV3-1 | CASTPTGTRLAKNIQYF
TRBV21-1 | CASSTPELNEQFF
TRBV15 | CATSRDRGGASVLTF
TRBV5-1 | CASSSGDSLTGGIYGYTF
TRBV5-4 | CASSRDGGRQPQHF
TRBV7-3 | CASSLNPYDTQYF
TRBV27 | CASSLPSSGRNEQFF
TRBV10-3 | CAIMRDGNNEQFF
TRBV7-8 | CASSLRAQGAMNTEAFF
TRBV24-1 | CATSDPRTDSYEQYF
TRBV6-6 | CASSYVTEAFF
TRBV2 | CASVPRYGYTF
TRBV9 | CASSHGTSGGEDTQYF
TRBV12-3/TRBV12-4 | CASRPGQGAETQYF
TRBV7-9 | CASSLEGGLQETQYF
TRBV6-2/TRBV6-3 | CASSTGWLAPQETQYF